This entry features one TCR beta chain sequence. Trimming removed 4 bases from V and 8 bases from J, with 9 bases in between. The germline CDR1 and CDR2 sequences are SEHNR and FQNEAQ (reference sequence). The length of the CDR3 is 13 residues. The sample originates from a study of early T cells in non-severe SARS-CoV-2 infection. Turning to the study itself: Sequenced material consisted of bulk RNA (from unsorted whole blood), and chains were unpaired.

TCRdb analysed the 5' RACE reads with MiXCR anew, one entry per CDR3 protein. The sample carries 35,000 to 55,000 distinct CDR3 sequences, about 23% recorded once. The clonotype originates from an adult who was a healthcare worker with PCR-confirmed SARS-CoV-2 infection or an uninfected control (not recorded which). The rearrangement uses TRBV7-9 and TRBJ1-6; D is undetermined. Source: whole blood, taken at baseline. The CDR3 bases are TGTGCCAGCAGCTCCATCGGGGATTCACCCCTCCACTTT. Translated: CASSSIGDSPLHF.